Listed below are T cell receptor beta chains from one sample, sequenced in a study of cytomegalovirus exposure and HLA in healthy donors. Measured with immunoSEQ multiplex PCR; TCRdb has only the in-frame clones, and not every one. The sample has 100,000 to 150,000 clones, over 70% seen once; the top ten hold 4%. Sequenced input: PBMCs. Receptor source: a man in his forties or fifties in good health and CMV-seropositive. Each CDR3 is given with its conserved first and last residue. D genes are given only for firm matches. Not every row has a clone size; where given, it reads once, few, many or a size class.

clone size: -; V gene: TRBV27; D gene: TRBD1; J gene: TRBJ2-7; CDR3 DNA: TGTGCCAGCAGCCTGACAGGGAGCTCCTACGAGCAGTACTTC; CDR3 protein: CASSLTGSSYEQYF
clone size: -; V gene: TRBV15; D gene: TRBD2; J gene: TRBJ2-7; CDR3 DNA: TGTGCCACCAGTCTAGCGGGAGACTCCTACGAGCAGTACTTC; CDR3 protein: CATSLAGDSYEQYF
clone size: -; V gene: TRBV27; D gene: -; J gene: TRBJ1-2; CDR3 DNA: TGTGCCAGCAGTTCGGGACTCTATGGCTACACCTTC; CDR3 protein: CASSSGLYGYTF
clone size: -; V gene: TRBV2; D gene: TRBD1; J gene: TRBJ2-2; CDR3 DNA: TGTGCCGGGAGGGGACAGGGTACCGGGGAGCTGTTTTTT; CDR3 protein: CAGRGQGTGELFF
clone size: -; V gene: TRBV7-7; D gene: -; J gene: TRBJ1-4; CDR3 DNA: TGTGCTAGCAGCTTAGGGGGGGGGAACGATGAAAAACTGTTTTTT; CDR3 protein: CASSLGGGNDEKLFF
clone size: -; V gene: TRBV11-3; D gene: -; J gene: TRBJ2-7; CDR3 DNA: TGTGCCAGCAGCAAAGGGGGGGGGAGCTCCTACGAGCAGTACTTC; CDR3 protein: CASSKGGGSSYEQYF
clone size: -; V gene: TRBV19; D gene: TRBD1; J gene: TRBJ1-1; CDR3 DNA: TGTGCCAGTAGTCCGGACAGGGGGCTTGGCACTGAAGCTTTCTTT; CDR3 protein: CASSPDRGLGTEAFF
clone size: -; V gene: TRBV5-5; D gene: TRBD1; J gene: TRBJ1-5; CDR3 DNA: TGTGCCAGCAGTTTCGGGACAGGACTCAATCAGCCCCAGCATTTT; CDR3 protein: CASSFGTGLNQPQHF
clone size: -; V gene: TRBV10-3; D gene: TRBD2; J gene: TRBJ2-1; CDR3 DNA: TGTGCCACCGGGACTAGCGGGATCAATGAGCAGTTCTTC; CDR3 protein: CATGTSGINEQFF
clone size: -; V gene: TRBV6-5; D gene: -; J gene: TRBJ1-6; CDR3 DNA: TGTGCCAGCAAAGACTCGAGCTCCTATAATTCACCCCTCCACTTT; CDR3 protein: CASKDSSSYNSPLHF
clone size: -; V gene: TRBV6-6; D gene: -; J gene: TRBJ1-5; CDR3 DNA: TGTGCCAGCAACATAGGGGATCAGCCCCAGCATTTT; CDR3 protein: CASNIGDQPQHF
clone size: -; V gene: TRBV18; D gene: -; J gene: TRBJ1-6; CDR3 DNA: TGTGCCAGCTCTGCCGACAGAGCGTCCTATAATTCACCCCTCCACTTT; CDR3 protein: CASSADRASYNSPLHF
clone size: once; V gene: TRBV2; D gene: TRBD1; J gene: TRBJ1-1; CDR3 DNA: TGTGCCAGCAACGGGGACAGGGGGTTCATGAACACTGAAGCTTTCTTT; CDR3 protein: CASNGDRGFMNTEAFF
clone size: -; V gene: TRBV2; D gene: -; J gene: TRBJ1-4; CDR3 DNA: TGTGCCAGCATCTTTACCTCCACTGGAAAACTGTTTTTT; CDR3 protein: CASIFTSTGKLFF
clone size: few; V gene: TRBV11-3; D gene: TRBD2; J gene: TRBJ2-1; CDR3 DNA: TGTGCCAGCAGCTCCCTTAGCGGGGCATCCTACAATGAGCAGTTCTTC; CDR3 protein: CASSSLSGASYNEQFF
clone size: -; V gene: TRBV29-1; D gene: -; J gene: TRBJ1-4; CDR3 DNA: TGCAGCGTTGTTGTTCCAAATGAAAAACTGTTTTTT; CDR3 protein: CSVVVPNEKLFF
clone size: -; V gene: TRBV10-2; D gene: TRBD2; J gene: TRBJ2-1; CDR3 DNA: TGCGCCAGCAGTGAGACGCGGGGGGGAGGGAATGAGCAGTTCTTC; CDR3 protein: CASSETRGGGNEQFF